This TCR beta chain was observed in a study of a mutant IDH1 vaccine in newly diagnosed glioma. About the study: Treated patients were roughly 62% male, roughly 38% female, mean age about 43 years.

Details on this clone: Its antigen is not known.

Time point in this sample: week 23, last vaccination. Doses of 300 ug of mutant IDH1 20-mer peptide were given with topical imiquimod. The CDR3 loop spans 14 amino acids. Germline V gene data show CDR1 as SGHNT and CDR2 as YYREEE (reference sequence). Unmatched junction bases numbered 5, after V lost 5 bases and J lost 3 bases. Profiled with immunoSEQ multiplex PCR; TCRdb holds only in-frame clones, not every one. The table includes approximately 57,000 clones, approximately 78% detected once. The chain is built from TRBV5-4 and TRBJ2-7; 10 nucleotides align to TRBD1. The starting material was PBMCs, obtained from a glioma patient whose treatment included an IDH1 peptide vaccine. This clonotype was obtained from a woman aged 40 to 50 with glioma. Some clones in this sample may be carry-over from other donors' samples. This CDR3 reads CASRGGQGDYEQYF. The CDR3 DNA reads TGTGCCAGCAGGGGAGGACAGGGGGACTACGAGCAGTACTTC.